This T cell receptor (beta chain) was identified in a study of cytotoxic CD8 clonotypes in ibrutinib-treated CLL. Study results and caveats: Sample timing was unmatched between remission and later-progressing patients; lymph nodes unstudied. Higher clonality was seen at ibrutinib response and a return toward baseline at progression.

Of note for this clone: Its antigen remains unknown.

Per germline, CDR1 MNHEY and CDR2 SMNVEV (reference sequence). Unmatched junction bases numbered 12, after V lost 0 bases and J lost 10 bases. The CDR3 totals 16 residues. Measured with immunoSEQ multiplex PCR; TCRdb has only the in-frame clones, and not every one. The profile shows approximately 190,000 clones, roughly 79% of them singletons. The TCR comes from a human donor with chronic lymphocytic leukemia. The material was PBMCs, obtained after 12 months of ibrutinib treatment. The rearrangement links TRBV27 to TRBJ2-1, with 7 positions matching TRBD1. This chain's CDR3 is CASSLSGGLYTEEQFF. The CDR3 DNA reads TGTGCCAGCAGTTTATCAGGGGGCCTCTACACCGAAGAGCAGTTCTTC.